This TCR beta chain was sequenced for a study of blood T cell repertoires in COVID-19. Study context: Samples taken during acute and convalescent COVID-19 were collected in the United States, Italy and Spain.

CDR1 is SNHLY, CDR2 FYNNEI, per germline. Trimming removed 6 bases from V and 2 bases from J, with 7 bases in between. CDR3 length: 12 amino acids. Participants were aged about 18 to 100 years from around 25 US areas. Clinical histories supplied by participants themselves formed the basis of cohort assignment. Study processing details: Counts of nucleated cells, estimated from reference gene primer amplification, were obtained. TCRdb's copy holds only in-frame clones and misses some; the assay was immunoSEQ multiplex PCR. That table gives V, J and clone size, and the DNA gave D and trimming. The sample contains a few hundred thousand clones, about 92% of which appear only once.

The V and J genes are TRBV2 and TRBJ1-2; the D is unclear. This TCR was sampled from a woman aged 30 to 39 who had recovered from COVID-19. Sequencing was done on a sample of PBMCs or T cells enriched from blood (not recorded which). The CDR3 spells CASRYMNYGYTF. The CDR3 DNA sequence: TGTGCCAGCAGATACATGAACTATGGCTACACCTTC.